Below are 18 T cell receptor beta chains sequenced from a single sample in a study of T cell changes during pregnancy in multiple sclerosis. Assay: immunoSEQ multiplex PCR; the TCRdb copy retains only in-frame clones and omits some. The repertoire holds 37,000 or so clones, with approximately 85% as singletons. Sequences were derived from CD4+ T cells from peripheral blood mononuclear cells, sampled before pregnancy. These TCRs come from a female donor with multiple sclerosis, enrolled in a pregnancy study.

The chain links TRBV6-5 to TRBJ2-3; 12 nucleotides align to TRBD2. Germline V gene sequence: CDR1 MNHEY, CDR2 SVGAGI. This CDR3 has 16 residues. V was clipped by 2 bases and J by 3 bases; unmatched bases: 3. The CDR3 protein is CASSYGLAGGTDTQYF. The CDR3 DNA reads TGTGCCAGCAGTTACGGGCTAGCGGGGGGGACAGATACGCAGTATTTT.

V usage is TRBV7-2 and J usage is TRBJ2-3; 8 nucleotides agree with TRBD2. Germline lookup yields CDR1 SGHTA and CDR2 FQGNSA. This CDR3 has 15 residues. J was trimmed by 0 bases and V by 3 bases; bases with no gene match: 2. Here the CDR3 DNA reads TGTGCCAGCAGCTTCACTAGCGGTAGCACAGATACGCAGTATTTT. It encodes CASSFTSGSTDTQYF.

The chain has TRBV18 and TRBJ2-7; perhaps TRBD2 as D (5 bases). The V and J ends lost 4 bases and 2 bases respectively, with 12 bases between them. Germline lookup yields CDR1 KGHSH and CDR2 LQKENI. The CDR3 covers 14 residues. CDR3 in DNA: TGTGCCAGCTCACAGGGAGTTTCCGCCTACGAGCAGTACTTC. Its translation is CASSQGVSAYEQYF.

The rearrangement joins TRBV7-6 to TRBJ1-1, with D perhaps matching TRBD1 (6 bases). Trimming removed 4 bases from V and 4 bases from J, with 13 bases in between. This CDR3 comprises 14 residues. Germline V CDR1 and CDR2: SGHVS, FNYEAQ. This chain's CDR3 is CASSSEGGLTEAFF. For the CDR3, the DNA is TGTGCCAGCAGCTCTGAAGGGGGTCTCACTGAAGCTTTCTTT.

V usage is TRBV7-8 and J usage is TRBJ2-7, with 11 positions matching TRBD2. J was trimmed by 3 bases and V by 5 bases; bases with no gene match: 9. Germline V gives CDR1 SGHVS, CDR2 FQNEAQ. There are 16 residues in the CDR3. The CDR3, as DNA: TGTGCCAGCAGCCTCAGGACTAGCGGGTTTCTCTACGAGCAGTACTTC. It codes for CASSLRTSGFLYEQYF.

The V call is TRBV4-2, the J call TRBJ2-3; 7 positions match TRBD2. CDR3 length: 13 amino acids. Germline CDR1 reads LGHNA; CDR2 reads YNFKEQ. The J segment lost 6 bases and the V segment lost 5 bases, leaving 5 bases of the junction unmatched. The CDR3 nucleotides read TGTGCCAGCAGCGGGCGGACTAGTGATACGCAGTATTTT. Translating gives CASSGRTSDTQYF.

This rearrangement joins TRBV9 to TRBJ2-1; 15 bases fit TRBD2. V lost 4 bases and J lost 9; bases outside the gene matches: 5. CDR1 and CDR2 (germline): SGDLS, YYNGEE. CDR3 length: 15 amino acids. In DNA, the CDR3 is TGTGCCAGCAGCTCCGGGACTAGCGGGAGGAGTGAGCAGTTCTTC. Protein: CASSSGTSGRSEQFF. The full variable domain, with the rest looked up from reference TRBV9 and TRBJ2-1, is DSGVTQTPKHLITATGQRVTLRCSPRSGDLSVYWYQQSLDQGLQFLIQYYNGEERAKGNILERFSAQQFPDLHSELNLSSLELGDSALYFCASSSGTSGRSEQFFGPGTRLTVL.

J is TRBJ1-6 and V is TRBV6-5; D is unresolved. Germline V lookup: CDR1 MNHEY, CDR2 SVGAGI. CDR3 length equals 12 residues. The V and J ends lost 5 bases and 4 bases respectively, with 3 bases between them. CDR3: CASSRYNSPLHF. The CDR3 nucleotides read TGTGCCAGCAGTCGTTATAATTCACCCCTCCACTTT.

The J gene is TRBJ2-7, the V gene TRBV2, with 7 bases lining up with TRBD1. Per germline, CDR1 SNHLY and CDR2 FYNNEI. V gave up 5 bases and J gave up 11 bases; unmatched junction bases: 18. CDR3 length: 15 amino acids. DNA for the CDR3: TGTGCCAGCAGTTTCCCTCCGGGACAGTCCCAAGGGGAGTACTTC. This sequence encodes CASSFPPGQSQGEYF. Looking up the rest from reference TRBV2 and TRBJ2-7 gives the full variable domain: EPEVTQTPSHQVTQMGQEVILRCVPISNHLYFYWYRQILGQKVEFLVSFYNNEISEKSEIFDDQFSVERPDGSNFTLKIRSTKLEDSAMYFCASSFPPGQSQGEYFGPGTRLTVT.

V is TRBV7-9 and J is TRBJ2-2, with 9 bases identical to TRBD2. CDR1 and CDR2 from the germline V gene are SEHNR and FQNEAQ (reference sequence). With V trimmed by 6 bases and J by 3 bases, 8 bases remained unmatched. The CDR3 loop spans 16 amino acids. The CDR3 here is CASRRLSGRDTGELFF. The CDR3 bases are TGTGCCAGCAGGCGACTTAGCGGGAGAGACACCGGGGAGCTGTTTTTT. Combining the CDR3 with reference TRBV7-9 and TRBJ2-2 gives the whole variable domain DTGVSQNPRHKITKRGQNVTFRCDPISEHNRLYWYRQTLGQGPEFLTYFQNEAQLEKSRLLSDRFSAERPKGSFSTLEIQRTEQGDSAMYLCASRRLSGRDTGELFFGEGSRLTVL.

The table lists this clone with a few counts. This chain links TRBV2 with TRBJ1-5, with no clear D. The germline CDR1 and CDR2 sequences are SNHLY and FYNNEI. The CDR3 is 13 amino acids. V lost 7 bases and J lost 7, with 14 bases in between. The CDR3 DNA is TGTGCCAGCACAACAGACGTAAGGCAGCCCCAGCATTTT. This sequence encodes CASTTDVRQPQHF.

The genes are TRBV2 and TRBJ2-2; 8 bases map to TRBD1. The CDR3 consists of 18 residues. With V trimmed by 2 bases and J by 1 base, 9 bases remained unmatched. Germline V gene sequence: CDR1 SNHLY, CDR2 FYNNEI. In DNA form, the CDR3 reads TGTGCCAGCAGTGAAAGGGGCTTAGGACAGGGGAACACCGGGGAGCTGTTTTTT. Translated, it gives CASSERGLGQGNTGELFF.

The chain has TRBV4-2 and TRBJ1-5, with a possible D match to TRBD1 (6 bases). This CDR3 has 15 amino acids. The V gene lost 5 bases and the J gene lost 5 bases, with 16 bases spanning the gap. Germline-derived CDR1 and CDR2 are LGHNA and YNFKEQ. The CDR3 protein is CASSTTQGFDQPQHF. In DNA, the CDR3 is TGTGCCAGCAGCACCACTCAGGGGTTCGATCAGCCCCAGCATTTT.

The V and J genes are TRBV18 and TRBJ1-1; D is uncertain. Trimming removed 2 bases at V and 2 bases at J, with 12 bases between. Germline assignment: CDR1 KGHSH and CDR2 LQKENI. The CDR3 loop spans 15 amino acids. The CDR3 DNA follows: TGTGCCAGCTCACCAATGAGACAATCTAACACTGAAGCTTTCTTT. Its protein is CASSPMRQSNTEAFF.

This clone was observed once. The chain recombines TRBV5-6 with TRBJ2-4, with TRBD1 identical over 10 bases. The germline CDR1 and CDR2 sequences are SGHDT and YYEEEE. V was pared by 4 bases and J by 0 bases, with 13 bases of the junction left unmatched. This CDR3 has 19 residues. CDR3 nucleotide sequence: TGTGCCAGCAGCACCGAGACAGGGGGCCGATCCCTAGCCAAAAACATTCAGTACTTC. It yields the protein CASSTETGGRSLAKNIQYF.

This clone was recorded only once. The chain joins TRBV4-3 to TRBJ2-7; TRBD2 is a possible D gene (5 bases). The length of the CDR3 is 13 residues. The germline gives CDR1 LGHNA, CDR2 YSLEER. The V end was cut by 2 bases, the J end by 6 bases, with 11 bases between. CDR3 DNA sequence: TGCGCCAGCAGCCAAAGGGAGACTCGCGAGCAGTACTTC. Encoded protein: CASSQRETREQYF.

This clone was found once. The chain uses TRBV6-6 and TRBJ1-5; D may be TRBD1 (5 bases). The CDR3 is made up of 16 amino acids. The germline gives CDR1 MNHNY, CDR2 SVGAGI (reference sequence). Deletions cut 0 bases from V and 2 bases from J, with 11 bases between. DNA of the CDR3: TGTGCCAGCAGTTACTCCGGGGGTCTGGGCAATCAGCCCCAGCATTTT. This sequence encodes CASSYSGGLGNQPQHF.

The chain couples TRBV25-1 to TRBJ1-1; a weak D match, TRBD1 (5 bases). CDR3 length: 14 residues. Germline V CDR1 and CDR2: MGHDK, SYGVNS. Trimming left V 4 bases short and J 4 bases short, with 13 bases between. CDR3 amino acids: CASSVYDGGTEAFF. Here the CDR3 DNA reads TGTGCCAGCAGTGTATACGACGGGGGCACTGAAGCTTTCTTT.